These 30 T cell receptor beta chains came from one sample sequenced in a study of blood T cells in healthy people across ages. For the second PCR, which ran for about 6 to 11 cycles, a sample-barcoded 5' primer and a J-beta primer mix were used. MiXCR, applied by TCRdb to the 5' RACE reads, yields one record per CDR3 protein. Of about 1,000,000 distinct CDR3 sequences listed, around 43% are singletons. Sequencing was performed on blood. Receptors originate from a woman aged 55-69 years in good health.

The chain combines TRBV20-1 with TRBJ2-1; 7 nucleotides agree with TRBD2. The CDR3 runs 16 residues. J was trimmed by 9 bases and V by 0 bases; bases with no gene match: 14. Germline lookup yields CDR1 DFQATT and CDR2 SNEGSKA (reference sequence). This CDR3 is CSARDQIAGSLSEQFF. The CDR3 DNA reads TGCAGTGCTAGAGATCAGATAGCGGGTTCTCTCAGTGAGCAGTTCTTC.

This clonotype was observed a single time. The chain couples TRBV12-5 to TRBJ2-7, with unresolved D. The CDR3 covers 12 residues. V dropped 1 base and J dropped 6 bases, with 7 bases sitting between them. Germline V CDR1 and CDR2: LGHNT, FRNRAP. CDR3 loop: CASGLGPGEQYF. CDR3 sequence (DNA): TGTGCTAGTGGTTTGGGACCTGGCGAGCAGTACTTC.

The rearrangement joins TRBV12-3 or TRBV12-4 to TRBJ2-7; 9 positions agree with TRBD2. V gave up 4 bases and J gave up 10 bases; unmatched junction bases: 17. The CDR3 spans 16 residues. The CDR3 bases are TGTGCCAGCAGTTCGTTAGCGGGAGCCGGGGCAGAGACCCAGTACGTC. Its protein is CASSSLAGAGAETQYV.

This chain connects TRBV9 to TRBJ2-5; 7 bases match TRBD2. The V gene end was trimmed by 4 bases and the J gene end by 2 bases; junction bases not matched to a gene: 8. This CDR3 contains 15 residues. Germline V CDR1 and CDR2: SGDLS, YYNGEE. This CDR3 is CASSTNLAVQETQYF. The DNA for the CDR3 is TGTGCCAGCAGCACTAATCTAGCGGTACAAGAGACCCAGTACTTC.

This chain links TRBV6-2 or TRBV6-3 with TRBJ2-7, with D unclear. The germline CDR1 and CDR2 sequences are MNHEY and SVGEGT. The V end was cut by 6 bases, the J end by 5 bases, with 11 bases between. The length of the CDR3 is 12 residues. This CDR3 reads CASSRPLNEQYF. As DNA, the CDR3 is TGTGCCAGCAGCCGACCGCTTAACGAGCAGTACTTC.

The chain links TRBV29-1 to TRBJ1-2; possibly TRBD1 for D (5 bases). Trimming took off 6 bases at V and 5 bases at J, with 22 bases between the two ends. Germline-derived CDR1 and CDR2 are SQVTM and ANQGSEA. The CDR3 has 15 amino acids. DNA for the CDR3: TGCAGCGTGATCCCCCCCGCGGGGGTGAATTATGGCTACACCTTC. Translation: CSVIPPAGVNYGYTF.

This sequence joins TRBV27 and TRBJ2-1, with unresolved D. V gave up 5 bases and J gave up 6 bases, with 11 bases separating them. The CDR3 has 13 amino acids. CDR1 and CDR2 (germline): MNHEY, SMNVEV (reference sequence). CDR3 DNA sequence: TGTGCCAGCAGTGCTGGATCTGTCAATGAGCAGTTCTTC. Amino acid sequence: CASSAGSVNEQFF.

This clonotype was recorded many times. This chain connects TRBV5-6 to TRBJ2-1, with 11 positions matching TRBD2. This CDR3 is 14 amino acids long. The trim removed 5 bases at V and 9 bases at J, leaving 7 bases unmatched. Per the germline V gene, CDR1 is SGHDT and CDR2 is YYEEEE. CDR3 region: CASRGTSGPVEQFF. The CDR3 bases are TGTGCCAGCAGAGGGACTAGCGGTCCGGTTGAGCAGTTCTTC.

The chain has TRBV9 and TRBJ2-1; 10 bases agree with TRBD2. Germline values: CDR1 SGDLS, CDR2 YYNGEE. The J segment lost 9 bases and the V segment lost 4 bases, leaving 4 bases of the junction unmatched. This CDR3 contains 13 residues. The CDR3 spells CASSTGLAPEQFF. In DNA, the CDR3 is TGTGCCAGCAGCACGGGACTAGCGCCTGAGCAGTTCTTC.

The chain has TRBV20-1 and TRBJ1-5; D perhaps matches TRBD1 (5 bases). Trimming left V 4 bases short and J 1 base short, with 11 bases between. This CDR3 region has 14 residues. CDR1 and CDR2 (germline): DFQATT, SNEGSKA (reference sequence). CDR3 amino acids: CSAKWGMSNQPQHF. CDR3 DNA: TGCAGTGCTAAATGGGGCATGAGCAATCAGCCCCAGCATTTT.

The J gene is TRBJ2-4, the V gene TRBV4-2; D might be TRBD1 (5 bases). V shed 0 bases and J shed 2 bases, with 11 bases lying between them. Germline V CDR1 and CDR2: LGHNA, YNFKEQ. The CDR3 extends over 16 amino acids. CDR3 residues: CASSQEVAGTKNIQYF. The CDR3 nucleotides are TGTGCCAGCAGCCAAGAGGTGGCAGGGACCAAAAACATTCAGTACTTC.

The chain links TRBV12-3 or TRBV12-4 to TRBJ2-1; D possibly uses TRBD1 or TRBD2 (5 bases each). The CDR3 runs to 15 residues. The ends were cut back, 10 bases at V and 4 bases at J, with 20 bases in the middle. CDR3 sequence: CATLGAGPFYNEQFF. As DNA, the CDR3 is TGTGCCACCCTCGGGGCAGGACCCTTTTACAATGAGCAGTTCTTC.

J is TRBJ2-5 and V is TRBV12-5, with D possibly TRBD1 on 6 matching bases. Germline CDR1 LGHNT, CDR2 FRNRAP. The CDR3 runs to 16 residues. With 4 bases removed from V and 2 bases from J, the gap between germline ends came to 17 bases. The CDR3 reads CASGSVWGDRQETQYF. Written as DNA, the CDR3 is TGTGCTAGTGGTTCGGTATGGGGTGACAGGCAAGAGACCCAGTACTTC.

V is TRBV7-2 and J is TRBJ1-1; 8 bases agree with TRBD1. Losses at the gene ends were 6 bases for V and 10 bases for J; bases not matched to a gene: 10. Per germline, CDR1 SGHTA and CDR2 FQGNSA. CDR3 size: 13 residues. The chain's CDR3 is CASSPDTGTGAFF. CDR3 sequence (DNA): TGTGCCAGCAGTCCCGACACCGGGACAGGAGCTTTCTTT.

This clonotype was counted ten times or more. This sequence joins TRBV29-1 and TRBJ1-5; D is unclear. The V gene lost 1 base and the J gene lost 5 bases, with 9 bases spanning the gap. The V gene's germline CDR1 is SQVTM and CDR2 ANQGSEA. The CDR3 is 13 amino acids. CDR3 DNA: TGCAGCGTTGAAGCTGGGAGGGATCAGCCCCAGCATTTT. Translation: CSVEAGRDQPQHF. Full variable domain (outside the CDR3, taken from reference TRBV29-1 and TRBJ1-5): SAVISQKPSRDICQRGTSLTIQCQVDSQVTMMFWYRQQPGQSLTLIATANQGSEATYESGFVIDKFPISRPNLTFSTLTVSNMSPEDSSIYLCSVEAGRDQPQHFGDGTRLSIL.

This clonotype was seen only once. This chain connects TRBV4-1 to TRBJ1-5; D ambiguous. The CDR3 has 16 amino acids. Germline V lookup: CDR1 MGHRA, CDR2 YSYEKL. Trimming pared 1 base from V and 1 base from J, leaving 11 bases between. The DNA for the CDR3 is TGCGCCAGCAGCCAAGGGGTCGTGGGGAGCAATCAGCCCCAGCATTTT. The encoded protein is CASSQGVVGSNQPQHF.

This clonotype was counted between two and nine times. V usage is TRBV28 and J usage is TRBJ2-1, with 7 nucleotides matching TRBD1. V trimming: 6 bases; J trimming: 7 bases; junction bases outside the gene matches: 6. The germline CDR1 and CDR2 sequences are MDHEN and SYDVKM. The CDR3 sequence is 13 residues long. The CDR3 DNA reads TGTGCCAGCAGCCAGACCAGGGGGAATGAGCAGTTCTTC. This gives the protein CASSQTRGNEQFF.

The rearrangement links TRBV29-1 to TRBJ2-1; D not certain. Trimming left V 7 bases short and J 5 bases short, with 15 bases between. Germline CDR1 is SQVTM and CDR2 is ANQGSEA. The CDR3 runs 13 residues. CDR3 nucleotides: TGCAGCGGAAAACCGGGCCTAAACAATGAGCAGTTCTTC. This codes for CSGKPGLNNEQFF.

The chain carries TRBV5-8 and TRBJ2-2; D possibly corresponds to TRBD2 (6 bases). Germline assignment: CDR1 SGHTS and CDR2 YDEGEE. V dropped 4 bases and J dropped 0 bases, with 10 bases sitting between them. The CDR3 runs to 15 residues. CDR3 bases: TGTGCCAGCAGCGCGGGACTTGCGAACACCGGGGAGCTGTTTTTT. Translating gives CASSAGLANTGELFF.

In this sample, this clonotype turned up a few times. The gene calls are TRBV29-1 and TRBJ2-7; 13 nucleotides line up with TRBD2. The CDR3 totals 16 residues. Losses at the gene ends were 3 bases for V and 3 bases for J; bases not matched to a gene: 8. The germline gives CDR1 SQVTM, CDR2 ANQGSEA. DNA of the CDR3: TGCAGCGTTGACGCGGGACTAGCGGGAAGTATCTACGAGCAGTACTTC. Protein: CSVDAGLAGSIYEQYF.

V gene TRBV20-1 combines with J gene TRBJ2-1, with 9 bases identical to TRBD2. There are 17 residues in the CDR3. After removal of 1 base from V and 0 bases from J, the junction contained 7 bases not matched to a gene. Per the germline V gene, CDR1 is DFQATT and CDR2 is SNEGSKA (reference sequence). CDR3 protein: CSARARLAGSSYNEQFF. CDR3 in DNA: TGCAGTGCTAGAGCTCGGCTAGCGGGGAGCTCCTACAATGAGCAGTTCTTC.

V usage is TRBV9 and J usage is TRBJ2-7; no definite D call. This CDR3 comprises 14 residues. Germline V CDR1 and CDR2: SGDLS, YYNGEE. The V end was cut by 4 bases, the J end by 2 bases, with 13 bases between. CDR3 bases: TGTGCCAGCAGCTACGACGTAGCCCCCTACGAGCAGTACTTC. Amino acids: CASSYDVAPYEQYF.

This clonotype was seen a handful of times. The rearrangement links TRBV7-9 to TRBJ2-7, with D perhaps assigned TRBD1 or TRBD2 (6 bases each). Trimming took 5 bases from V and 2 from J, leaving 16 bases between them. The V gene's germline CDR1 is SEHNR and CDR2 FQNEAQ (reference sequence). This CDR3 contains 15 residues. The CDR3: CASSLLEGVAYEQYF. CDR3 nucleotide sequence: TGTGCCAGCAGCCTCCTGGAGGGGGTGGCCTACGAGCAGTACTTC.

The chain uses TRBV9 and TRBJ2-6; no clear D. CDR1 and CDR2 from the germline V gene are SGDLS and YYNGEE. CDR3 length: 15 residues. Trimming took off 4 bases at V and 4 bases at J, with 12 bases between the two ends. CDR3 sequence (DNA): TGTGCCAGCAGCCCCCCTAGTACCGGGGCCAACGTCCTGACTTTC. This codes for CASSPPSTGANVLTF.

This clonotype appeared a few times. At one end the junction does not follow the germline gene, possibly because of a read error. The CDR3 coding sequence is TGCGCCAGCAGCCTAATTGGTGGGGGCGGGGGGGAGACCCAGTACTTT. Its translation: CASSLIGGGGGETQYF. The chain employs TRBV4-1 and TRBJ2-5, with 9 positions matching TRBD2. This CDR3 is built from 16 residues. The germline CDR1 and CDR2 sequences are MGHRA and YSYEKL.

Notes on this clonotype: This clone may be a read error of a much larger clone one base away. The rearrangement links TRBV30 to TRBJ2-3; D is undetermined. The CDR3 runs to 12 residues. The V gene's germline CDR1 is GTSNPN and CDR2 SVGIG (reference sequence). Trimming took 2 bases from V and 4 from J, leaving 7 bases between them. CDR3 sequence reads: CAWSIQPDTQYF. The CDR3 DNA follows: TGTGCCTGGAGTATACAGCCAGATACGCAGTATTTT.

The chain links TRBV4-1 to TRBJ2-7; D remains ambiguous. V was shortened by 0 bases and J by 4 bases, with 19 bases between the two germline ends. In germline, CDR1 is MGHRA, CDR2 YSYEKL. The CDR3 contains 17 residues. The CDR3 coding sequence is TGCGCCAGCAGCCAAGAGGCGGCAGGATTTTACCTTTACGAGCAGTACTTC. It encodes CASSQEAAGFYLYEQYF.

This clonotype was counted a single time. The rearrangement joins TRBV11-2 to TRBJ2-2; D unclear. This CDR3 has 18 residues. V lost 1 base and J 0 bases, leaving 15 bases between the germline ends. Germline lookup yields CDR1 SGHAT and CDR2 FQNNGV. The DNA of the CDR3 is TGTGCCAGCAGCTTAGGAGGCAGGTTATACTCGAACACCGGGGAGCTGTTTTTT. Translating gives CASSLGGRLYSNTGELFF.

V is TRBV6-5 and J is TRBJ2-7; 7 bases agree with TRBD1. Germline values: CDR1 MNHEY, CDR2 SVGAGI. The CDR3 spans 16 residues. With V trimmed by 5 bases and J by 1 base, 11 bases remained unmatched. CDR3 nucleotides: TGTGCCAGCAGTCCGGTGCCGGGACAGCGATCCTACGAGCAGTACTTC. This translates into CASSPVPGQRSYEQYF.

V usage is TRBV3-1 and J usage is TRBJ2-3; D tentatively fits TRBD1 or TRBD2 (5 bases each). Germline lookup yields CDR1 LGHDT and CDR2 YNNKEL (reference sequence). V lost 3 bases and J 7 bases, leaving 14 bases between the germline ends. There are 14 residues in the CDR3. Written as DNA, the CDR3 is TGTGCCAGCAGCCAGGGGGTAGTCACGAATACGCAGTATTTT. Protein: CASSQGVVTNTQYF.